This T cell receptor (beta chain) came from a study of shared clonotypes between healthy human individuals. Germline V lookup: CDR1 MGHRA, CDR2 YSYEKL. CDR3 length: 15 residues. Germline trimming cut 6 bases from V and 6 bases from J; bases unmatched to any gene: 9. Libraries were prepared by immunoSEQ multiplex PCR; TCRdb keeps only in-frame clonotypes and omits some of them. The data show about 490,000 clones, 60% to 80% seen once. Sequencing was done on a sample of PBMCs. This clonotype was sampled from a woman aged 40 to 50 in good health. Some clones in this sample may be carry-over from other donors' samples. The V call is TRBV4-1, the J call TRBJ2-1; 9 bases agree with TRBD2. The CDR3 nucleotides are TGCGCCAGCAGTTTTCGGCTAGCGGGGCCCAATGAGCAGTTCTTC. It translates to CASSFRLAGPNEQFF.